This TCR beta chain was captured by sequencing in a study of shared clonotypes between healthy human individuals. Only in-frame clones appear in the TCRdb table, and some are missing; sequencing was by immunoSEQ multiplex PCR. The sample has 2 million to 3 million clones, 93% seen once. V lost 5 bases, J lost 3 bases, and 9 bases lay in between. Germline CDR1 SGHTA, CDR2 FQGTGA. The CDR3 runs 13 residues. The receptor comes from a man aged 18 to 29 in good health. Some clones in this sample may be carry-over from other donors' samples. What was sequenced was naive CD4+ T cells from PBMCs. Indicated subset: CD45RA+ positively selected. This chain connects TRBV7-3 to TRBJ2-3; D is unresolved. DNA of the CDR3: TGTGCCAGCAGCCAAGATCCTACAGATACGCAGTATTTT. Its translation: CASSQDPTDTQYF.